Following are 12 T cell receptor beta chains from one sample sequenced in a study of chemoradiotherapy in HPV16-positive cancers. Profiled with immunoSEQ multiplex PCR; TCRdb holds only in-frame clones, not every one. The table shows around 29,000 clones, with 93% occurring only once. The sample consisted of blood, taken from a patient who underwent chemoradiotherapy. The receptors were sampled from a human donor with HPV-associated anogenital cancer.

The CDR3 region has the DNA TGTGCCAGCAGAACAACGGTGGGGAATCAGCCCCAGCATTTT. The encoded protein is CASRTTVGNQPQHF. The chain combines TRBV6-5 with TRBJ1-5; D is ambiguous. The length of the CDR3 is 14 residues. Germline CDR1 and CDR2: MNHEY and SVGAGI. With 6 bases removed from V and 4 bases from J, the gap between germline ends came to 13 bases.

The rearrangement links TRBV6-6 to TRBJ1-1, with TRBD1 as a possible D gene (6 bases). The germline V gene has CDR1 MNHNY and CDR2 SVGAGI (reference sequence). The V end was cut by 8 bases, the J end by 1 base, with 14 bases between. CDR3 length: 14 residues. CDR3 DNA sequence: TGTGCCAGCTCCGCCCAGGGGCCGAACACTGAAGCTTTCTTT. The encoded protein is CASSAQGPNTEAFF.

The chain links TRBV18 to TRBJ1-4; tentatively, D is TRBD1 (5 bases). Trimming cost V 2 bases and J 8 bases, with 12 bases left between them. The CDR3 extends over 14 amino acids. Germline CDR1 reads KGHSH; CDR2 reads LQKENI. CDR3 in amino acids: CASSPFGTVEKLFF. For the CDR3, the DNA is TGTGCCAGCTCACCATTTGGGACGGTAGAAAAACTGTTTTTT.

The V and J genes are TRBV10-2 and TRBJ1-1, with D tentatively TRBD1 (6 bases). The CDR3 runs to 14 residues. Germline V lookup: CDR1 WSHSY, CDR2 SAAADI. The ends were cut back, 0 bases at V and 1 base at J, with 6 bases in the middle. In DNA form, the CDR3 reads TGCGCCAGCAGTGAGTCACAGGGGAACACTGAAGCTTTCTTT. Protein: CASSESQGNTEAFF.

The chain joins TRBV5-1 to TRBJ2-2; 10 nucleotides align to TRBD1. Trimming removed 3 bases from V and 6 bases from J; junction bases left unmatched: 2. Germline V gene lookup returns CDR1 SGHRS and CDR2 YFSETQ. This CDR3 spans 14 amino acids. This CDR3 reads CASSSGTGAGELFF. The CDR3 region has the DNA TGCGCCAGCAGCTCCGGGACAGGGGCCGGGGAGCTGTTTTTT.

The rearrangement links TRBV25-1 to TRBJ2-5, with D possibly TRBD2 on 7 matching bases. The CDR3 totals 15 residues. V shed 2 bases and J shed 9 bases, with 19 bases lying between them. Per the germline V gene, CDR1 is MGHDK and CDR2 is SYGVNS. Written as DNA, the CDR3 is TGTGCCAGCAGTGAACAAGGGGGGGCGATTTCCTCCCAGTACTTC. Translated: CASSEQGGAISSQYF.

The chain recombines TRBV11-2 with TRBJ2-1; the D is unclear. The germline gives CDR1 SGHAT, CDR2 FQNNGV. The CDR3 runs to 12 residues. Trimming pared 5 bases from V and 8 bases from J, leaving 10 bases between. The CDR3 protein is CASSPFGDEQFF. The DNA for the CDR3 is TGTGCCAGCAGCCCGTTTGGCGATGAGCAGTTCTTC. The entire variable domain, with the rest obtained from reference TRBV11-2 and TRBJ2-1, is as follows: EAGVAQSPRYKIIEKRQSVAFWCNPISGHATLYWYQQILGQGPKLLIQFQNNGVVDDSQLPKDRFSAERLKGVDSTLKIQPAKLEDSAVYLCASSPFGDEQFFGPGTRLTVL.

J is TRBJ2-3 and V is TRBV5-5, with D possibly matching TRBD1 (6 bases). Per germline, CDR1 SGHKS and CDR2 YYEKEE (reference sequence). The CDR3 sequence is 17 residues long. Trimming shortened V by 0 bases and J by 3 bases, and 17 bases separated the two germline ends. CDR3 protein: CASSLVGGRGATDTQYF. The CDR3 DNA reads TGTGCCAGCAGCTTGGTTGGGGGCAGGGGAGCGACAGATACGCAGTATTTT. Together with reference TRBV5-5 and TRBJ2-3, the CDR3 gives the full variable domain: DAGVTQSPTHLIKTRGQQVTLRCSPISGHKSVSWYQQVLGQGPQFIFQYYEKEERGRGNFPDRFSARQFPNYSSELNVNALLLGDSALYLCASSLVGGRGATDTQYFGPGTRLTVL.

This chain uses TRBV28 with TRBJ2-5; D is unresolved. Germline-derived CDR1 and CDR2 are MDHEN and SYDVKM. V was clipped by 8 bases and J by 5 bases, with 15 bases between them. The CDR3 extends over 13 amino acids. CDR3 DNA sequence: TGTGCCAGCGACCGCCCGGGCAGGGAGACCCAGTACTTC. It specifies CASDRPGRETQYF.

The CDR3 DNA reads as TGTGCCAGCAGTTTATGGGGAGGCCGCATGAACACTGAAGCTTTCTTT. This sequence encodes CASSLWGGRMNTEAFF. The chain is built from TRBV28 and TRBJ1-1, with no clear D. Between the trimmed V and J ends, which lost 0 bases and 0 bases, there was a span of 11 bases. The CDR3 runs 16 residues. CDR1 and CDR2 from the germline V gene are MDHEN and SYDVKM. The full variable domain, with the rest looked up from reference TRBV28 and TRBJ1-1, is DVKVTQSSRYLVKRTGEKVFLECVQDMDHENMFWYRQDPGLGLRLIYFSYDVKMKEKGDIPEGYSVSREKKERFSLILESASTNQTSMYLCASSLWGGRMNTEAFFGQGTRLTVV.

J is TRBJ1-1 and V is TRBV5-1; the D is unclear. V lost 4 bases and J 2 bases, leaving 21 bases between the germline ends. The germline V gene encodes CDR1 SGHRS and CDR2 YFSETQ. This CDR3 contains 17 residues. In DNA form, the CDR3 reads TGCGCCAGCAGCCCGGAGTTCGCGGGGTTCAGCAACACTGAAGCTTTCTTT. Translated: CASSPEFAGFSNTEAFF.

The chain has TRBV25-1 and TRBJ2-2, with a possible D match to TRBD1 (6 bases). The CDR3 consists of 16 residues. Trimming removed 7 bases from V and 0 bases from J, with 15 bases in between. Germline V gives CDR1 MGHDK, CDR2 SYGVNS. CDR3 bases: TGTGCCAGCAACCCCAACAGGGAGACGAACACCGGGGAGCTGTTTTTT. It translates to CASNPNRETNTGELFF.